A selection of T cell receptor beta chains follows, all from one sample in a study of cytomegalovirus exposure and HLA in healthy donors. Here immunoSEQ multiplex PCR was the method, and the copy in TCRdb shows in-frame clones only, minus some. The sample yields a few hundred thousand clones, 85% to 95% seen once. The sequenced material came from PBMCs. The receptors stem from a woman younger than 30 in good health and CMV-seronegative. The CDR3 runs from the conserved cysteine through the conserved F or W. The order of the fields is D gene, V gene, J gene, clone size, CDR3 protein, CDR3 DNA. D genes are given only for firm matches. Not all rows give a size; the values are once, few, many and, for expanded clones, a class.

D: .
V: TRBV9
J: TRBJ1-1
size: .
CDR3: CASSPGPQGRLGTEAFF
DNA: TGTGCCAGCAGCCCAGGCCCCCAGGGAAGGTTGGGGACTGAAGCTTTCTTT

D: .
V: TRBV19
J: TRBJ2-1
size: .
CDR3: CASSIGRSYNEQFF
DNA: TGTGCCAGTAGTATAGGCAGGTCCTACAATGAGCAGTTCTTC

D: .
V: TRBV7-2
J: TRBJ2-7
size: .
CDR3: CASSLLQGRSEQYF
DNA: TGTGCCAGCAGCTTACTACAGGGCCGGAGCGAGCAGTACTTC

D: TRBD1
V: TRBV5-1
J: TRBJ2-1
size: .
CDR3: CASSPGQVVEQFF
DNA: TGCGCCAGCAGCCCGGGACAGGTTGTTGAGCAGTTCTTC

D: TRBD1
V: TRBV6-1
J: TRBJ2-5
size: .
CDR3: CASSSGQGKETQYF
DNA: TGTGCCAGCAGCTCCGGACAGGGGAAAGAGACCCAGTACTTC

D: TRBD1
V: TRBV30
J: TRBJ1-2
size: .
CDR3: CAWSVIQGRYGYTF
DNA: TGTGCCTGGAGTGTAATACAGGGGCGCTATGGCTACACCTTC

D: TRBD1
V: TRBV30
J: TRBJ2-5
size: .
CDR3: CACSPGGAETQYF
DNA: TGTGCCTGTAGCCCAGGGGGAGCAGAGACCCAGTACTTC

D: .
V: TRBV30
J: TRBJ1-1
size: .
CDR3: CAWNGGYTEAFF
DNA: TGTGCCTGGAATGGGGGCTACACTGAAGCTTTCTTT

D: .
V: TRBV27
J: TRBJ1-2
size: .
CDR3: CASSSQGSWGYTF
DNA: TGTGCCAGCAGTTCGCAGGGATCGTGGGGCTACACCTTC

D: TRBD2
V: TRBV5-1
J: TRBJ2-5
size: .
CDR3: CASSLGLAGLVAETQYF
DNA: TGCGCCAGCAGCTTGGGACTAGCGGGATTGGTGGCAGAGACCCAGTACTTC

D: TRBD2
V: TRBV5-1
J: TRBJ2-3
size: .
CDR3: CASSLGTSGRVSTDTQYF
DNA: TGCGCCAGCAGCTTGGGCACTAGCGGGAGGGTTAGCACAGATACGCAGTATTTT

D: TRBD1
V: TRBV7-8
J: TRBJ2-1
size: .
CDR3: CASSPPPQGDNEQFF
DNA: TGTGCCAGCAGCCCGCCTCCTCAGGGGGACAATGAGCAGTTCTTC

D: .
V: TRBV7-3
J: TRBJ2-7
size: .
CDR3: CASSLVSGSSYEQYF
DNA: TGTGCCAGCAGCTTAGTTAGCGGTAGCTCCTACGAGCAGTACTTC

D: .
V: TRBV6-1
J: TRBJ2-7
size: .
CDR3: CASSVYFLYEQYF
DNA: TGTGCCAGCAGTGTCTATTTTTTATACGAGCAGTACTTC

D: .
V: TRBV30
J: TRBJ2-3
size: once
CDR3: CAWTTTGSTDTQYF
DNA: TGTGCCTGGACCACGACAGGAAGCACAGATACGCAGTATTTT

D: .
V: TRBV29-1
J: TRBJ2-2
size: .
CDR3: CSALPNTGELFF
DNA: TGCAGCGCCCTTCCTAACACCGGGGAGCTGTTTTTT

D: .
V: TRBV5-1
J: TRBJ2-7
size: .
CDR3: CASSLAGGGRSDEQYF
DNA: TGCGCCAGCAGCTTGGCAGGAGGTGGGAGGAGTGACGAGCAGTACTTC

D: TRBD1
V: TRBV7-6
J: TRBJ1-2
size: .
CDR3: CASSLRTGGFYGYTF
DNA: TGTGCCAGCAGCCTCAGGACAGGGGGGTTCTATGGCTACACCTTC

D: TRBD1
V: TRBV28
J: TRBJ1-3
size: .
CDR3: CASSPTDRGANTIYF
DNA: TGTGCCAGCAGCCCCACCGACAGGGGAGCTAACACCATATATTTT

D: TRBD2
V: TRBV29-1
J: TRBJ2-7
size: .
CDR3: CSAGLAGGPLYEQYF
DNA: TGCAGCGCCGGACTAGCGGGAGGGCCCCTCTACGAGCAGTACTTC

D: TRBD1
V: TRBV7-2
J: TRBJ2-7
size: few
CDR3: CASSSGTGGSYEQYF
DNA: TGTGCCAGCAGCTCTGGGACAGGGGGCTCCTACGAGCAGTACTTC

D: TRBD1
V: TRBV28
J: TRBJ1-1
size: few
CDR3: CASSLTGGTEAFF
DNA: TGTGCCAGCAGTTTAACAGGGGGCACTGAAGCTTTCTTT

D: .
V: TRBV19
J: TRBJ1-1
size: .
CDR3: CASNTGGNTEAFF
DNA: TGTGCCAGTAATACGGGGGGGAACACTGAAGCTTTCTTT

D: .
V: TRBV12-5
J: TRBJ1-5
size: .
CDR3: CASGLTRVPQPQHF
DNA: TGTGCTAGTGGTTTGACTAGGGTTCCCCAGCCCCAGCATTTT

D: .
V: TRBV10-2
J: TRBJ1-5
size: few
CDR3: CASKQGFNQPQHF
DNA: TGCGCCAGCAAACAGGGATTCAATCAGCCCCAGCATTTT

D: TRBD2
V: TRBV6-1
J: TRBJ2-1
size: .
CDR3: CASSALPSGTVGDNEQFF
DNA: TGTGCCAGCAGTGCCTTACCTAGCGGGACTGTCGGGGACAATGAGCAGTTCTTC

D: .
V: TRBV28
J: TRBJ2-7
size: .
CDR3: CASSPLGGEQYF
DNA: TGTGCCAGCAGCCCGCTCGGGGGCGAGCAGTACTTC

D: .
V: TRBV5-1
J: TRBJ1-6
size: .
CDR3: CASSLGQNNSPLHF
DNA: TGCGCCAGCAGCTTGGGACAGAATAATTCACCCCTCCACTTT

D: TRBD1
V: TRBV18
J: TRBJ2-4
size: .
CDR3: CASSPRDRVSKNIQYF
DNA: TGTGCCAGCTCACCACGGGACAGGGTTTCCAAAAACATTCAGTACTTC